Presented here are 29 T cell receptor beta chains from one specimen sequenced in a study of blood T cell repertoires in COVID-19. Method: immunoSEQ multiplex PCR; TCRdb's copy keeps in-frame clones and lacks some. The table has about 140,000 clones, 88% seen once. Sample: peripheral blood. The receptors were sampled from a woman in her fifties or sixties with acute or convalescent COVID-19.

This clone has more than one count but fewer than ten. The sample contains more than one DNA sequence encoding this CDR3. The chain links TRBV12-3 or TRBV12-4 to TRBJ1-5; D is ambiguous. This CDR3 has 13 amino acids. The germline V and J ends were trimmed by 2 bases and 2 bases, with 4 bases remaining between them. The CDR3 DNA reads as TGTGCCAGCAGTTTACAGGGCAATCAGCCCCAGCATTTT. Its protein is CASSLQGNQPQHF.

The chain links TRBV6-5 to TRBJ1-3; tentative D call: TRBD1 (5 bases). CDR1 and CDR2 from the germline V gene are MNHEY and SVGAGI. The length of the CDR3 is 14 residues. V lost 7 bases and J lost 4, with 14 bases in between. The CDR3 here is CASKIQVSGNTIYF. CDR3 nucleotide sequence: TGTGCCAGCAAGATACAGGTTTCGGGAAACACCATATATTTT.

The chain combines TRBV7-9 with TRBJ1-5, with a tentative D call TRBD1 (5 bases). Germline CDR1 SEHNR, CDR2 FQNEAQ (reference sequence). Trimming took off 5 bases at V and 5 bases at J, with 10 bases between the two ends. The CDR3 sequence is 13 residues long. DNA for the CDR3: TGTGCCAGCAGCGGAGACAGCGATCAGCCCCAGCATTTT. Amino acids: CASSGDSDQPQHF.

The chain links TRBV2 to TRBJ2-4; 7 bases align to TRBD1. From germline, CDR1 is SNHLY and CDR2 FYNNEI. This CDR3 region has 13 residues. Trimming cost V 5 bases and J 7 bases; bases outside gene matches: 5. In DNA, the CDR3 is TGTGCCAGCAGTCCCAGACAGGGCAACATTCAGTACTTC. This sequence encodes CASSPRQGNIQYF.

The chain recombines TRBV5-5 with TRBJ1-3; D is perhaps TRBD1 (6 bases). The V end lost 0 bases, the J end lost 6 bases, and 16 bases lay between the germline ends. This CDR3 is built from 16 residues. Germline CDR1 reads SGHKS; CDR2 reads YYEKEE (reference sequence). This chain's CDR3 is CASSLVGRGIENTIYF. The CDR3 DNA sequence: TGTGCCAGCAGCTTGGTGGGCAGGGGAATTGAAAACACCATATATTTT.

The chain is built from TRBV5-1 and TRBJ1-4; 12 nucleotides align to TRBD1. CDR1 is SGHRS, CDR2 YFSETQ, per germline. Trimming at V came to 2 bases and at J to 4 bases, leaving 6 bases not matched to a gene. The CDR3 spans 17 residues. CDR3 nucleotide sequence: TGCGCCAGCAGCTTCGGGACAGGGGGCTTTCTTAATGAAAAACTGTTTTTT. It is translated as CASSFGTGGFLNEKLFF.

The rearrangement uses TRBV10-3 and TRBJ2-5, with 8 bases fitting TRBD2. Germline V gene lookup returns CDR1 ENHRY and CDR2 SYGVKD. Losses at the gene ends were 3 bases for V and 3 bases for J; bases not matched to a gene: 9. The CDR3 runs 16 residues. DNA of the CDR3: TGTGCCATCAGTGATTGGCTAGCGGGCACCAAAGAGACCCAGTACTTC. Amino acid sequence: CAISDWLAGTKETQYF.

This rearrangement joins TRBV10-1 to TRBJ1-4; D is ambiguous. V was pared by 2 bases and J by 0 bases, with 13 bases between. The CDR3 contains 17 residues. The germline V gene has CDR1 WNHNN and CDR2 SYGVQD (reference sequence). The CDR3 reads CASSEPSYLTTNEKLFF. In nucleotides, the CDR3 is TGCGCCAGCAGTGAGCCGAGTTACCTGACAACTAATGAAAAACTGTTTTTT.

The chain couples TRBV24-1 to TRBJ2-1; D is unclear. Germline V gene data show CDR1 as KGHDR and CDR2 as SFDVKD. This CDR3 region has 11 residues. The germline V and J ends were trimmed by 1 base and 10 bases, with 4 bases remaining between them. The CDR3 DNA reads as TGTGCCACCAGTGATTTAGCGGAGCAGTTCTTC. Protein product: CATSDLAEQFF.

The genes are TRBV2 and TRBJ1-1, with D possibly TRBD1 on 5 matching bases. The CDR3 loop spans 14 amino acids. V was trimmed by 7 bases and J by 4 bases, leaving 16 bases between them. Germline V gene lookup returns CDR1 SNHLY and CDR2 FYNNEI. The CDR3 nucleotides are TGTGCCAGCACCCAGACAGTTTCGGTCACTGAAGCTTTCTTT. It codes for CASTQTVSVTEAFF. The full variable domain, with the rest looked up from reference TRBV2 and TRBJ1-1, is EPEVTQTPSHQVTQMGQEVILRCVPISNHLYFYWYRQILGQKVEFLVSFYNNEISEKSEIFDDQFSVERPDGSNFTLKIRSTKLEDSAMYFCASTQTVSVTEAFFGQGTRLTVV.

The chain employs TRBV10-3 and TRBJ2-5, with D uncertain. Germline V lookup: CDR1 ENHRY, CDR2 SYGVKD. V lost 10 bases and J 5 bases, leaving 17 bases between the germline ends. The CDR3 is made up of 13 amino acids. The CDR3 sequence: CATTNDREETQYF. The CDR3 bases are TGTGCCACTACTAATGACCGCGAGGAGACCCAGTACTTC.

The chain joins TRBV6-5 to TRBJ1-1; D unresolved. V dropped 5 bases and J dropped 1 base, with 8 bases sitting between them. This CDR3 spans 13 amino acids. Germline V gene sequence: CDR1 MNHEY, CDR2 SVGAGI. The CDR3: CASSPPGNTEAFF. DNA for the CDR3: TGTGCCAGCAGTCCCCCCGGGAACACTGAAGCTTTCTTT.

The genes are TRBV28 and TRBJ2-3; D call uncertain. The germline gives CDR1 MDHEN, CDR2 SYDVKM. This CDR3 is 14 amino acids long. V was trimmed by 5 bases and J by 6 bases, leaving 15 bases between them. CDR3 in DNA: TGTGCCAGCAGTCTACCCCCATTACCGGATACGCAGTATTTT. Protein product: CASSLPPLPDTQYF.

The chain links TRBV2 to TRBJ2-7, with D perhaps TRBD2 (7 bases). V was clipped by 7 bases and J by 3 bases, with 16 bases between them. Looked up from germline, CDR1 is SNHLY and CDR2 is FYNNEI. The CDR3 loop spans 14 amino acids. For the CDR3, the DNA is TGTGCCAGCACCGGAGGGGGGGCCGACTACGAGCAGTACTTC. Translated, it gives CASTGGGADYEQYF.

This chain connects TRBV7-2 to TRBJ1-5; D is possibly TRBD1 (5 bases). V was cut by 3 bases and J by 5 bases, with 8 bases left in between. CDR3 length: 13 residues. CDR1 is SGHTA, CDR2 FQGNSA, per germline. CDR3 bases: TGTGCCAGCAGCTTTGGGGCAGATCAGCCCCAGCATTTT. Protein: CASSFGADQPQHF.

This chain uses TRBV4-1 with TRBJ2-3, with D unclear. In germline, CDR1 is MGHRA, CDR2 YSYEKL. V dropped 3 bases and J dropped 2 bases, with 6 bases sitting between them. The CDR3 sequence is 13 residues long. The DNA for the CDR3 is TGCGCCAGCAGCCAGAGAGCCACAGATACGCAGTATTTT. Translated: CASSQRATDTQYF.

The genes are TRBV21-1 and TRBJ1-5; TRBD1, as called in the table, went unchecked against the DNA. TRBV21-1 corresponds to a pseudogene. The CDR3 covers 15 residues. The CDR3 here is CASRDRSYSNQPQHF. The CDR3 DNA follows: TGTGCCAGCCGGGACAGGTCGTATAGCAATCAGCCCCAGCATTTT.

The chain is built from TRBV7-9 and TRBJ2-2; D perhaps matches TRBD1 (5 bases). The CDR3 is made up of 15 amino acids. From germline, CDR1 is SEHNR and CDR2 FQNEAQ (reference sequence). V lost 4 bases and J 0 bases, leaving 9 bases between the germline ends. The CDR3 DNA reads TGTGCCAGCAGCTCGGACACACCGAACACCGGGGAGCTGTTTTTT. Translated: CASSSDTPNTGELFF. Drawing the rest from reference TRBV7-9 and TRBJ2-2, the complete variable domain is DTGVSQNPRHKITKRGQNVTFRCDPISEHNRLYWYRQTLGQGPEFLTYFQNEAQLEKSRLLSDRFSAERPKGSFSTLEIQRTEQGDSAMYLCASSSDTPNTGELFFGEGSRLTVL.

The chain links TRBV25-1 to TRBJ2-1; 8 bases are a match to TRBD2. The trim removed 3 bases at V and 6 bases at J, leaving 13 bases unmatched. The CDR3 extends over 17 amino acids. Germline CDR1 reads MGHDK; CDR2 reads SYGVNS. CDR3 amino acids: CASSDLGSGLALNEQFF. The CDR3, as DNA: TGTGCCAGCAGTGACCTCGGTTCCGGACTAGCCCTCAATGAGCAGTTCTTC. Combining the CDR3 with reference TRBV25-1 and TRBJ2-1 gives the whole variable domain EADIYQTPRYLVIGTGKKITLECSQTMGHDKMYWYQQDPGMELHLIHYSYGVNSTEKGDLSSESTVSRIRTEHFPLTLESARPSHTSQYLCASSDLGSGLALNEQFFGPGTRLTVL.

This sequence joins TRBV7-3 and TRBJ2-1, with D tentatively TRBD1 (5 bases). Looked up from germline, CDR1 is SGHTA and CDR2 is FQGTGA. Deletions cut 5 bases from V and 6 bases from J, with 17 bases between. CDR3 length: 15 amino acids. CDR3 sequence reads: CASSPNPSTVNEQFF. The CDR3 nucleotides are TGTGCCAGCAGCCCGAACCCGTCGACAGTCAATGAGCAGTTCTTC.

The chain links TRBV4-1 to TRBJ1-6, with a possible D match to TRBD1 (6 bases). There are 17 residues in the CDR3. V lost 2 bases, J lost 7 bases, and 18 bases lay in between. CDR1 and CDR2 from the germline V gene are MGHRA and YSYEKL. The chain's CDR3 is CASSQQAGGGSNSPLHF. CDR3 DNA: TGCGCCAGCAGCCAACAGGCTGGCGGGGGCTCCAATTCACCCCTCCACTTT.

This clone has only one observation. This specimen includes other DNA sequences encoding the same CDR3. The chain uses TRBV28 and TRBJ1-5; D is unresolved. This CDR3 region has 14 residues. Trimming removed 3 bases from V and 0 bases from J, with 6 bases in between. Germline values: CDR1 MDHEN, CDR2 SYDVKM. In nucleotides, the CDR3 is TGTGCCAGCAGTTTCTCGGGTAGCAATCAGCCCCAGCATTTT. Its protein product is CASSFSGSNQPQHF.

The chain carries TRBV6-2 or TRBV6-3 and TRBJ2-1; D not resolved. The germline V and J ends were trimmed by 6 bases and 2 bases, with 5 bases remaining between them. Looked up from germline, CDR1 is MNHEY and CDR2 is SVGEGT. This CDR3 comprises 12 residues. CDR3 sequence (DNA): TGTGCCAGCAGCGAGACCTACAATGAGCAGTTCTTC. Its protein product is CASSETYNEQFF.

This CDR3 reads CASSAGAMSSYEQYF. The CDR3 bases are TGTGCCAGCAGCGCGGGAGCTATGAGCTCCTACGAGCAGTACTTC. The chain carries TRBV9 and TRBJ2-7; TRBD2 might be the D (6 bases). This CDR3 comprises 15 residues. V gave up 3 bases and J gave up 0 bases, with 13 bases separating them. CDR1 and CDR2 (germline): SGDLS, YYNGEE.

The V gene is TRBV4-1, the J gene TRBJ2-7; 10 nucleotides match TRBD1. The CDR3 is 16 residues long. J was trimmed by 2 bases and V by 1 base; bases with no gene match: 5. Germline V gene data show CDR1 as MGHRA and CDR2 as YSYEKL. Written as DNA, the CDR3 is TGCGCCAGCAGCCAAGCCGGGACAGGGGTTGCCTACGAGCAGTACTTC. Protein product: CASSQAGTGVAYEQYF.

V and J are TRBV7-9 and TRBJ2-3; D is possibly TRBD2 (5 bases). Germline V gives CDR1 SEHNR, CDR2 FQNEAQ (reference sequence). The ends were cut back, 5 bases at V and 0 bases at J, with 15 bases in the middle. The CDR3 contains 16 residues. CDR3 region: CASSPLAGTSTDTQYF. CDR3 sequence (DNA): TGTGCCAGCAGCCCCCTGGCGGGTACTAGCACAGATACGCAGTATTTT.

This clone was observed a single time. This rearrangement joins TRBV6-5 to TRBJ1-4; 7 nucleotides match TRBD1. The germline V gene has CDR1 MNHEY and CDR2 SVGAGI. The CDR3 is 16 amino acids. Germline trimming cut 1 base from V and 3 bases from J; bases unmatched to any gene: 5. This CDR3 is CASSYWGDSPNEKLFF. For the CDR3, the DNA is TGTGCCAGCAGTTACTGGGGGGACAGCCCTAATGAAAAACTGTTTTTT.

This chain links TRBV5-6 with TRBJ1-5, with D hard to call. CDR1 and CDR2 from the germline V gene are SGHDT and YYEEEE. Trimming pared 0 bases from V and 5 bases from J, leaving 12 bases between. This CDR3 is built from 15 residues. The CDR3 protein is CASSLGPLGDQPQHF. CDR3 coding DNA: TGTGCCAGCAGCTTGGGTCCCTTGGGCGATCAGCCCCAGCATTTT.

This chain joins TRBV3-1 (or the pseudogene TRBV3-2) and TRBJ1-2; no firm D call. Germline V gives CDR1 LGHDT, CDR2 YNNKEL (reference sequence). The ends were cut back, 1 base at V and 1 base at J, with 19 bases in the middle. The CDR3 runs to 18 residues. The CDR3 here is CASSQAATDLGHNYGYTF. The DNA for the CDR3 is TGTGCCAGCAGCCAAGCGGCCACCGACCTAGGCCATAACTATGGCTACACCTTC.